These 2 T cell receptor beta chains came from one sample sequenced in a study of T cells after yellow fever vaccination. TCRdb used MiXCR to reprocess the 5' RACE reads, holding one entry per CDR3 protein. Of roughly 27,000 distinct CDR3 sequences in the sample, 5% to 6% were seen once. Sequences were derived from CD8+ T cells sorted from PBMCs, sampled 10 days after the yellow fever booster vaccination. The receptors here all came from a man aged 25-45 years who received the YFV17D yellow fever vaccine.

This clonotype was seen repeatedly, ten times or more. This chain links TRBV3-1 with TRBJ2-1; 10 bases match TRBD2. The trim removed 5 bases at V and 2 bases at J, leaving 21 bases unmatched. This CDR3 is built from 21 residues. CDR1 LGHDT and CDR2 YNNKEL come from the germline V gene (reference sequence). The CDR3 DNA reads TGTGCCAGCAGCTCCCCTCAGAGAACCGAAAAAGGACTAGCGGCCTACAATGAGCAGTTCTTC. Translated: CASSSPQRTEKGLAAYNEQFF.

The V gene is TRBV4-3, the J gene TRBJ2-7, with 10 bases fitting TRBD2. This CDR3 has 15 residues. V shed 0 bases, J shed 3 bases, and the junction held 2 bases outside the gene matches. CDR1 is LGHNA, CDR2 YSLEER, per germline. CDR3 sequence reads: CASSQDLAGVYEQYF. CDR3 nucleotide sequence: TGCGCCAGCAGCCAAGACCTAGCGGGGGTCTACGAGCAGTACTTC.